A selection of T cell receptor beta chains follows, all from one sample in a study of CD8 T cells in Susac syndrome. TCRdb called the immunoSEQ multiplex PCR reads again in MiXCR, with one record for every CDR3 protein. Counted here are about 400,000 distinct CDR3 sequences, around 85% occurring once; the ten biggest clones make up about 0.1%. The sequenced material came from CD8+ T cells from PBMCs. The receptors were sampled from a human donor with multiple sclerosis. The CDR3 runs from the conserved cysteine through the conserved F or W. A D gene is named only where the DNA matches it firmly. Clone size, where shown, is once, few, many, or a class for clones that have expanded.

CDR3 DNA | CDR3 protein | D gene | J gene | V gene | clone size
TGTGCCAGCAGTGTGGGACTGAACACAGATACGCAGTATTTT | CASSVGLNTDTQYF | - | TRBJ2-3 | TRBV27 | -
TGCAGTGCTAGGCCCCTAGCGGGAGGCCACGAGCAGTACTTC | CSARPLAGGHEQYF | TRBD2 | TRBJ2-7 | TRBV20-1 | -
TGTGCCAGCAGCTCCCCGACAGGGGATCGCCCCGGGGAGCTGTTTTTT | CASSSPTGDRPGELFF | TRBD1 | TRBJ2-2 | TRBV7-3 | -
TGTGCCAGCAGTCACCGGGACAGGGGATACAATGAGCAGTTCTTC | CASSHRDRGYNEQFF | TRBD1 | TRBJ2-1 | TRBV28 | few
TGCAGCGTTGCGGGCAGGAACACTGAAGCTTTCTTT | CSVAGRNTEAFF | - | TRBJ1-1 | TRBV29-1 | -
TGTGCCAGCAGCTTAGGAGGGATGGGTGTAACTGAAGCTTTCTTT | CASSLGGMGVTEAFF | - | TRBJ1-1 | TRBV7-8 | -
TGTGCCAGCGCGACGACAGGGGAGTTTGAAAAACTGTTTTTT | CASATTGEFEKLFF | TRBD1 | TRBJ1-4 | TRBV6-1 | -
TGCAGCGTTGAAGATGGGGGAGCCCAGCGGGAGATCGCCTATAATGAGCAGTTCTTC | CSVEDGGAQREIAYNEQFF | TRBD2 | TRBJ2-1 | TRBV29-1 | -
TGCGCCAGCGGCTTGCTTTCCGGGACCACAGATACGCAGTATTTT | CASGLLSGTTDTQYF | - | TRBJ2-3 | TRBV5-1 | -
TGCGCCAGCAGCCAAGAGAACGAGGAAGGGGGAGGGACCCAGTACTTC | CASSQENEEGGGTQYF | - | TRBJ2-5 | TRBV4-1 | once
TGTGCCAGCAGCAGGAGGGAGAGTGCCTACGAGCAGTACTTC | CASSRRESAYEQYF | - | TRBJ2-7 | TRBV5-4 | -
TGTGCCAGTACCTTAGGGGGGGCCACCGGGGAGCTGTTTTTT | CASTLGGATGELFF | - | TRBJ2-2 | TRBV19 | -
TGTGCCAGCAGCCGAGGGACAACTGACCCCAATGAGCAGTTCTTC | CASSRGTTDPNEQFF | - | TRBJ2-1 | TRBV14 | -
TGTGCCAGCAGACCGGACAGCAATGAGCAGTTCTTC | CASRPDSNEQFF | - | TRBJ2-1 | TRBV5-4 | once
TGTGCCAGCAAGAGGGGCGCGACTTTTACTTTCTACGAGCAGTACTTC | CASKRGATFTFYEQYF | - | TRBJ2-7 | TRBV2 | -
TGTGCCAGCAGTTCAACTCAGGGGGCGCGGACTGAAGCTTTCTTT | CASSSTQGARTEAFF | TRBD1 | TRBJ1-1 | TRBV12-3/TRBV12-4 | once
TGTGCTAGTGGTCCGAGCGGGAGGGAATTCCATGAGCAGTTCTTC | CASGPSGREFHEQFF | TRBD2 | TRBJ2-1 | TRBV12-5 | -
TGCAGTGCTAGGATGGGGCTAGCGGGGGGTACGCAGTATTTT | CSARMGLAGGTQYF | TRBD2 | TRBJ2-3 | TRBV20-1 | -
TGCGCCAGCGGACAGACCTCCTACAATGAGCAGTTCTTC | CASGQTSYNEQFF | - | TRBJ2-1 | TRBV10-2 | -
TGTGCCAGCATTTTTCGACCCGGAATGTTTCAAGAGACCCAGTACTTC | CASIFRPGMFQETQYF | - | TRBJ2-5 | TRBV2 | -
TGTGCCAGCAGCCGGCGCAGGGACACTGAAGCTTTCTTT | CASSRRRDTEAFF | - | TRBJ1-1 | TRBV12-3/TRBV12-4 | -
TGCAGTGCTAGAGGAATGAGACAGAAGTCATACGAGCAGTACTTC | CSARGMRQKSYEQYF | - | TRBJ2-7 | TRBV20-1 | -
TGCAGCGTTCCCAACCGGGGTGGAGAGACCCAGTACTTC | CSVPNRGGETQYF | - | TRBJ2-5 | TRBV29-1 | once
TGTGCCAGCAGTGCGGGGGGGACAGAGTACGAGCAGTACTTC | CASSAGGTEYEQYF | - | TRBJ2-7 | TRBV6-1 | -
TGTGCCAGCAGCCACGGACTAGCGGGGCGCTCCTACGAGCAGTACTTC | CASSHGLAGRSYEQYF | TRBD2 | TRBJ2-7 | TRBV7-6 | -
TGTGCCAGCTATCGAATCGAAGCTTTCTTT | CASYRIEAFF | - | TRBJ1-1 | TRBV2 | -
TGTGCCAGCAGTGAACAAGGTAGCGGGGGCTACGAGCAGTACTTC | CASSEQGSGGYEQYF | TRBD2 | TRBJ2-7 | TRBV6-1 | -
TGTGCCAGCAGTTTTTATAGCGGGGCCCCTGAGTTCTTC | CASSFYSGAPEFF | TRBD2 | TRBJ2-1 | TRBV27 | -
TGTGCCAGCAGCCAAGATGGGGTTGAGCTGTTTTTT | CASSQDGVELFF | - | TRBJ2-2 | TRBV3-1 | -